The rows below give T cell receptor beta chains drawn from one sample of a study of response to subunit inactivated influenza vaccine. TCRdb re-called the RT-PCR reads with MiXCR, one entry per CDR3 protein. The data hold about 540,000 distinct CDR3 sequences, with approximately 20% observed a single time. This same sample was also part of a study on T cells expressing NK-cell markers.

The sequencing used CD4+ T cells sorted from PBMCs, collected roughly 12 days after vaccination. The receptor source for this set is a man in his forties or fifties who received an inactivated influenza vaccine. The conserved cysteine and the conserved F or W are not part of the CDR3 here. Fields, in order: J gene, V gene, CDR3 length, CDR3 protein.

>TRBJ1-5|TRBV5-5|14
ASSAVGTGLGQPQH
>TRBJ2-1|TRBV6-1|12
ASSAQGAVSEQF
>TRBJ2-1|TRBV4-2|13
ASSHERSSYNEQF
>TRBJ2-5|TRBV7-8|13
ASSPAGGGSETQY
>TRBJ2-5|TRBV5-6|14
ASSLISDRRQETQY
>TRBJ1-2|TRBV6-1|11
ASSENSNYGYT
>TRBJ1-4|TRBV20-1|13
SARDLSETNEKLF
>TRBJ1-2|TRBV6-2/TRBV6-3|12
ASIKTGTSYGYT
>TRBJ1-2|TRBV7-9|12
ASSNQDSSGGYT
>TRBJ2-7|TRBV29-1|11
SAGLAGVNEQY
>TRBJ2-7|TRBV29-1|12
SVLPGGLGYEQY
>TRBJ2-6|TRBV20-1|14
SARDRTNSGANVLT
>TRBJ2-7|TRBV7-2|11
ASSSSAFKEQY
>TRBJ2-1|TRBV27|15
ASRRTSGGAIHNEQF
>TRBJ2-3|TRBV15|13
ATRMRQGWPDTQY
>TRBJ2-1|TRBV27|13
ASSPDRVGRNEQF
>TRBJ1-1|TRBV2|13
ASSLTGTGYTEAF
>TRBJ2-5|TRBV5-1|12
ASSFSVIQETQY
>TRBJ1-5|TRBV30|13
AWSMGQGGNQPQH
>TRBJ1-4|TRBV30|13
AWSTTTGRGEKLF
>TRBJ2-1|TRBV18|12
ASSPRRLVHEQF
>TRBJ2-3|TRBV11-2|10
ASSLDRDTQY
>TRBJ2-3|TRBV20-1|11
SAHGAGGDTQY
>TRBJ2-7|TRBV7-2|14
ASSLLAGGLTYEQY
>TRBJ1-5|TRBV29-1|10
SVEDGSEPQH
>TRBJ2-1|TRBV20-1|14
SARLTREGSYNEQF
>TRBJ1-2|TRBV25-1|11
ASRGYSTYGYT
>TRBJ1-2|TRBV25-1|11
LNRDTQSHGYT
>TRBJ1-1|TRBV7-2|11
ASSFASNTEAF
>TRBJ2-3|TRBV28|13
ASSLPLAGTDTQY
>TRBJ2-4|TRBV12-3/TRBV12-4|15
ASSLKGGPLAKNIQY